This T cell receptor (beta chain) was identified during a study of blood T cells in healthy people across ages. Study-wide points: Across the age range, TCR beta diversity per million T cells fell in a roughly linear way.

The germline V gene encodes CDR1 SQVTM and CDR2 ANQGSEA. The CDR3 spans 14 residues. PCR was performed a second time for roughly 7 to 12 cycles using a sample-barcoded 5' primer and a J-beta primer mix. TCRdb itself ran the 5' RACE reads through MiXCR, one entry per CDR3 protein. The sample lists roughly 1.6 million distinct CDR3 sequences, about 35% seen once, with roughly 12% in the top ten. As for this clonotype: Its cognate antigen is unknown. A much larger clone differs by one base, so this may be a read error.

V usage is TRBV29-1 and J usage is TRBJ2-1; tentative D call: TRBD1 (5 bases). Sample: blood. This TCR derives from a woman younger than 45 in good health. In nucleotides, the CDR3 is TGCAGCGTTGCCCACAGGAGAACAGAAAATGAGCGGTTCTTC. Its protein product is CSVAHRRTENERFF.